The sequence of this T cell receptor beta chain was determined in a study of OX40 agonist ivuxolimab in advanced cancers. Study summary: Ivuxolimab was delivered to patients intravenously every 2 weeks at doses spanning 0.01 to 10 mg/kg. Patients with prior anti-PD-1, anti-PD-L1 or anti-CTLA-4 therapy were eligible; roughly 41% had some.

Clones were sequenced by immunoSEQ multiplex PCR, and TCRdb holds only the in-frame ones, with some missing. The data contain about 57,000 clones, 85% to 95% of them singletons. Enrollment shut out patients with autoimmune disease history or systemic immunosuppression. This TCR was recovered from an adult with an advanced solid tumor such as melanoma, head and neck, liver or kidney cancer. Sequenced here: CD4+ or CD8+ T cells sorted from blood, sampled in a trial of the OX40 agonist ivuxolimab.

DNA for the CDR3: TGTGCCAGCAGCCCAGGGGGAGAAAATCAGCCCCAGCATTTT. Its protein is CASSPGGENQPQHF. The chain employs TRBV6-5 and TRBJ1-5; 7 bases align to TRBD1. This CDR3 has 14 amino acids. V was clipped by 6 bases and J by 4 bases; unmatched bases: 6. CDR1 is MNHEY and CDR2 is SVGAGI in the germline V gene.